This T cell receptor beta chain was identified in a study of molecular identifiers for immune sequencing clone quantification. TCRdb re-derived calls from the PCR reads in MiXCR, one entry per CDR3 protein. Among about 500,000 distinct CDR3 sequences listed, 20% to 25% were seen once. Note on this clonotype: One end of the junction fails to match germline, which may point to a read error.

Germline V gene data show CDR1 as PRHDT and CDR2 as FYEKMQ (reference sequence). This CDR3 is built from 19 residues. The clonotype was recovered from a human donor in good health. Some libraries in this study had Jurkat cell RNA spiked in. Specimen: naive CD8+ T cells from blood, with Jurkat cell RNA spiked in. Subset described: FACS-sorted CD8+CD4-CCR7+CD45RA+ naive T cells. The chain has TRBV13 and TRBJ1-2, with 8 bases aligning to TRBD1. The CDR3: CASSQDAWQGAGSDHGYTF. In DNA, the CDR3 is TGTGCCAGCAGCCAAGATGCGTGGCAGGGGGCTGGGTCTGACCATGGCTATACCTTC.